Listed below are T cell receptor beta chains from one sample, sequenced in a study of blood T cell repertoires in COVID-19. TCRdb's copy holds only in-frame clones and misses some; the assay was immunoSEQ multiplex PCR. The table records some 18,000 clones, approximately 91% of them present only once. Sequencing was done on a sample of peripheral blood. The receptors derive from a human donor in a cohort sampled during active COVID-19. CDR3s include the opening cysteine and the closing phenylalanine or tryptophan. Each record gives: D gene, V gene, J gene, clone size, CDR3 protein, CDR3 DNA. The D gene is left open where the match is weak. Rows may omit the clone size; those that give it use once, few, many or a size class.

>-|TRBV7-8|TRBJ2-7|-
CASSLYESQYEQYF
TGTGCCAGCAGCTTATACGAGTCTCAATACGAGCAGTACTTC
>-|TRBV12-3/TRBV12-4|TRBJ1-1|-
CASSLPGSEAFF
TGTGCCAGCAGTTTACCCGGGTCTGAAGCTTTCTTT
>TRBD1|TRBV19|TRBJ1-6|-
CASTQGGNSPLHF
TGTGCCAGTACCCAGGGGGGAAATTCACCCCTCCACTTT
>-|TRBV10-3|TRBJ2-1|-
CATCRMGAEEQFF
TGTGCCACCTGTAGGATGGGGGCGGAAGAGCAGTTCTTC
>-|TRBV2|TRBJ2-2|-
CASSVGRAGELFF
TGTGCCAGCAGTGTAGGGCGGGCCGGGGAGCTGTTTTTT
>TRBD2|TRBV28|TRBJ2-7|-
CASSLIIGGTGEQYF
TGTGCCAGCAGTTTAATAATCGGGGGGACGGGGGAGCAGTACTTC
>-|TRBV7-9|TRBJ2-1|-
CASSRGGDLSSYNEQFF
TGTGCCAGCAGCCGGGGTGGCGACCTAAGCTCCTACAATGAGCAGTTCTTC
>-|TRBV19|TRBJ1-5|-
CASSYRGDQPQHF
TGTGCCAGTAGCTACCGCGGAGATCAGCCCCAGCATTTT
>TRBD1|TRBV6-5|TRBJ2-5|-
CASSYQKGATTETQYF
TGTGCCAGCAGTTATCAGAAGGGGGCCACTACAGAGACCCAGTACTTC
>-|TRBV5-6|TRBJ1-1|-
CASSFSAEAFF
TGTGCCAGCAGCTTTTCCGCTGAAGCTTTCTTT
>-|TRBV25-1|TRBJ2-7|-
CASSNPGTGSYEQYF
TGTGCCAGCTCGAATCCCGGGACTGGCTCCTACGAGCAGTACTTC
>TRBD1|TRBV25-1|TRBJ1-1|-
CASSERGQGRTEAFF
TGTGCCAGCAGTGAGAGAGGACAGGGGAGGACTGAAGCTTTCTTT
>-|TRBV10-3|TRBJ1-5|few
CAISDQTGVGSNQPQHF
TGTGCCATCAGTGACCAGACAGGAGTCGGAAGCAATCAGCCCCAGCATTTT
>-|TRBV9|TRBJ2-3|-
CASSSGDNRPTDTQYF
TGTGCCAGCAGCTCAGGGGACAACCGCCCCACAGATACGCAGTATTTT
>-|TRBV7-6|TRBJ2-1|-
CASSFQTGQSNEQFF
TGTGCCAGCAGCTTCCAGACTGGACAGAGCAATGAGCAGTTCTTC
>-|TRBV3-1/TRBV3-2|TRBJ2-1|-
CGSGTGDNEQFF
TGTGGATCCGGGACTGGGGACAATGAGCAGTTCTTC
>-|TRBV30|TRBJ1-3|-
CAWRRGPRFGNTIYF
TGTGCCTGGAGACGGGGTCCCCGGTTTGGAAACACCATATATTTT
>-|TRBV28|TRBJ1-1|-
CASRGRPEAFF
TGTGCCAGCAGGGGCAGGCCTGAAGCTTTCTTT
>TRBD1|TRBV6-4|TRBJ2-6|-
CASSPTRGSGANVLTF
TGTGCCAGCAGTCCGACCAGGGGGTCTGGGGCCAACGTCCTGACTTTC
>-|TRBV12-3/TRBV12-4|TRBJ1-3|-
CASSFTGNTIYF
TGTGCCAGCAGTTTTACTGGAAACACCATATATTTT
>TRBD1|TRBV5-6|TRBJ1-2|-
CASSLGQGAGYTF
TGTGCCAGCAGCTTGGGTCAGGGGGCCGGCTACACCTTC
>TRBD1|TRBV4-3|TRBJ1-2|-
CASSQLQGGFYGYTF
TGCGCCAGCAGCCAACTACAGGGGGGCTTCTATGGCTACACCTTC
>TRBD1|TRBV28|TRBJ1-1|-
CASSSFSGGNTEAFF
TGTGCCAGCAGTTCTTTCTCAGGGGGGAACACTGAAGCTTTCTTT
>-|TRBV15|TRBJ1-3|-
CATTLAGQPGNTIYF
TGTGCCACCACCTTGGCAGGACAACCTGGAAACACCATATATTTT
>-|TRBV30|TRBJ1-2|-
CAWSPASTYGYTF
TGTGCCTGGAGCCCAGCTAGCACCTATGGCTACACCTTC
>-|TRBV24-1|TRBJ1-3|-
CATRGTGNTIYF
TGTGCCACCCGGGGGACTGGAAACACCATATATTTT
>-|TRBV19|TRBJ1-2|-
CASKVPGNYGYTF
TGTGCCAGTAAGGTCCCGGGGAACTATGGCTACACCTTC
>-|TRBV5-1|TRBJ2-3|once
CASSLEGREVGDTQYF
TGCGCCAGCAGCTTGGAGGGCAGGGAAGTAGGGGATACGCAGTATTTT
>-|TRBV7-3|TRBJ2-1|-
CASSLTGDPGHLSSYNEQFF
TGTGCCAGCAGCTTAACGGGAGACCCGGGACACCTGTCTTCCTACAATGAGCAGTTCTTC
>-|TRBV21-1|TRBJ2-7|-
CASSKGKVGSRAYEQYF
TGTGCCAGCAGCAAAGGAAAAGTCGGGTCGAGGGCCTACGAGCAGTACTTC
>-|TRBV10-3|TRBJ1-2|-
CAISGQPTGDGYTF
TGTGCCATCAGTGGCCAACCAACCGGGGATGGCTACACCTTC
>-|TRBV15|TRBJ2-7|-
CATSRPHRQGVNVNYEQYF
TGTGCCACCAGCAGACCCCATCGGCAAGGGGTGAACGTAAACTACGAGCAGTACTTC
>TRBD2|TRBV10-3|TRBJ2-3|-
CAISGSGLSGRPTSTDTQYF
TGTGCCATCAGTGGGAGCGGGCTTAGCGGGAGGCCTACTAGCACAGATACGCAGTATTTT
>-|TRBV5-1|TRBJ2-3|-
CASGSGSTDTQYF
TGCGCCAGCGGCTCGGGTAGCACAGATACGCAGTATTTT
>-|TRBV28|TRBJ2-4|-
CASSKTGENIQYF
TGTGCCAGCAGCAAGACGGGGGAGAACATTCAGTACTTC
>-|TRBV6-5|TRBJ2-7|-
CASSYRGGEQYF
TGTGCCAGCAGTTATCGGGGAGGCGAGCAGTACTTC
>TRBD1|TRBV19|TRBJ2-5|-
CASYGTGSGQGAQETQYF
TGTGCCAGTTACGGGACAGGATCCGGACAGGGGGCACAAGAGACCCAGTACTTC
>-|TRBV12-5|TRBJ2-1|-
CASGLRNEQFF
TGTGCTAGTGGCCTGCGGAATGAGCAGTTCTTC
>TRBD2|TRBV7-2|TRBJ2-3|-
CASSLNSGGAKDTQYF
TGTGCCAGCAGCTTAAACAGCGGGGGGGCCAAAGATACGCAGTATTTT
>-|TRBV6-5|TRBJ1-4|-
CASSTRATNEKLFF
TGTGCCAGCAGTACGCGGGCAACTAATGAAAAACTGTTTTTT
>TRBD1|TRBV30|TRBJ1-2|-
CAWTGTGTGRDGYTF
TGTGCCTGGACGGGAACCGGGACAGGGCGGGATGGCTACACCTTC
>TRBD1|TRBV10-3|TRBJ2-7|-
CAISESGTGLYEQYF
TGTGCCATCAGTGAGTCTGGGACAGGACTATACGAGCAGTACTTC
>-|TRBV29-1|TRBJ2-5|-
CSVVLLGSKETQYF
TGCAGCGTTGTCTTACTAGGGAGCAAAGAGACCCAGTACTTC
>TRBD1|TRBV25-1|TRBJ1-6|-
CASSRQGDSPLHF
TGTGCCAGCTCCCGACAGGGAGACTCACCCCTCCACTTT
>-|TRBV19|TRBJ1-1|few
CASTPSFRRRANTEAFF
TGTGCCAGTACCCCCTCCTTTCGTCGCAGGGCGAACACTGAAGCTTTCTTT
>TRBD2|TRBV7-3|TRBJ2-3|-
CASSRSGGLTDTQYF
TGTGCCAGCAGCCGCAGCGGGGGGCTCACAGATACGCAGTATTTT
>TRBD1|TRBV4-2|TRBJ2-4|-
CASSQDETGSKNIQYF
TGTGCCAGCAGCCAAGATGAGACAGGGAGCAAAAACATTCAGTACTTC
>TRBD1|TRBV19|TRBJ1-6|few
CASSTGQGYNSPLHF
TGTGCCAGTAGCACGGGACAGGGGTATAATTCACCCCTCCACTTT
>-|TRBV5-1|TRBJ2-5|-
CASSQDSNQETQYF
TGCGCCAGCAGCCAAGACAGTAACCAAGAGACCCAGTACTTC
>-|TRBV3-1/TRBV3-2|TRBJ2-5|once
CASSQSFGGSQETQYF
TGTGCCAGCAGCCAGTCCTTCGGCGGGTCTCAAGAGACCCAGTACTTC
>-|TRBV7-9|TRBJ2-1|-
CASSPDMGLRNEQFF
TGTGCCAGCAGCCCAGATATGGGCCTCAGAAATGAGCAGTTCTTC
>-|TRBV7-2|TRBJ1-1|-
CASSFGQRNTEAFF
TGTGCCAGCAGCTTTGGACAGCGGAACACTGAAGCTTTCTTT
>TRBD1|TRBV7-9|TRBJ2-2|-
CASSQRGQFNTGELFF
TGTGCCAGCAGCCAGAGGGGACAGTTTAACACCGGGGAGCTGTTTTTT
>-|TRBV2|TRBJ2-2|once
CASSEASKGELFF
TGTGCCAGCAGTGAAGCTAGTAAAGGGGAGCTGTTTTTT
>-|TRBV6-1|TRBJ1-5|-
CASRSAPGGNQPQHF
TGTGCTAGCAGATCCGCCCCGGGTGGCAATCAGCCCCAGCATTTT
>TRBD1|TRBV24-1|TRBJ1-5|-
CATSDPRQGDSQPQHF
TGTGCCACCAGTGATCCTCGACAGGGAGACTCTCAGCCCCAGCATTTT
>-|TRBV5-6|TRBJ2-7|once
CASSEYRVLDHEQYF
TGTGCCAGCAGCGAATACAGGGTCTTGGACCACGAGCAGTACTTC